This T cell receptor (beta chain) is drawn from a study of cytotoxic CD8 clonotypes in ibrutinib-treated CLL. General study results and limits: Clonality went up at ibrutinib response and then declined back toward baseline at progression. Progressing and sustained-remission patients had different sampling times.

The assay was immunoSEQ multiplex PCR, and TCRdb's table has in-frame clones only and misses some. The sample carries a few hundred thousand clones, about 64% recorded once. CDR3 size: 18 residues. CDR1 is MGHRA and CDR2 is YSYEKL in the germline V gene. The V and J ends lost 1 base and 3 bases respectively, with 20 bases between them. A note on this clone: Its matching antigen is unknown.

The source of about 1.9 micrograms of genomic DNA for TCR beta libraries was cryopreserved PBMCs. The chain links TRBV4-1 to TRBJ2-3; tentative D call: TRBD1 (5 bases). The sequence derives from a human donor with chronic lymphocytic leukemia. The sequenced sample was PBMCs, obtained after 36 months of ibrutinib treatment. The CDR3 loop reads CASSQVLRGAIRTDTQYF. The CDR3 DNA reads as TGCGCCAGCAGCCAAGTATTAAGGGGCGCAATAAGGACAGATACGCAGTATTTT.